The 32 T cell receptor beta chains presented below share a single source sample, sequenced in a study of blood T cell repertoires in COVID-19. Using immunoSEQ multiplex PCR, the repertoire was profiled, and TCRdb retains in-frame clones only, with some absent. The sample lists over 100,000 clones; 86% were seen once. Sample: peripheral blood. These receptors originate from a man aged 35 to 55 with acute or convalescent COVID-19.

Here the CDR3 reads CAWTGTGPYEQYF. The CDR3 DNA sequence: TGTGCCTGGACCGGGACAGGGCCCTACGAGCAGTACTTC. The chain links TRBV30 to TRBJ2-7, with TRBD1 identical over 9 bases. Germline assignment: CDR1 GTSNPN and CDR2 SVGIG (reference sequence). V lost 4 bases to trimming and J lost 2 bases; unmatched junction nucleotides: 3. The CDR3 contains 13 residues.

The CDR3 DNA is TGCAGTGCTAGTAATCCCCGCAGGGTATTCGAGCAGTACTTC. Translated, it gives CSASNPRRVFEQYF. V and J are TRBV20-1 and TRBJ2-7, with D possibly matching TRBD1 (5 bases). CDR1 and CDR2 from the germline V gene are DFQATT and SNEGSKA (reference sequence). This CDR3 region has 14 residues. Trimming removed 3 bases from V and 6 bases from J, with 18 bases in between.

The chain uses TRBV19 and TRBJ2-1; TRBD2 matches at 15 bases. The CDR3 sequence is 17 residues long. J lost 3 bases, V lost 4 bases, and 4 bases had no gene match. From germline, CDR1 is LNHDA and CDR2 SQIVND (reference sequence). The CDR3 bases are TGTGCCAGTAGTAACTCGGGACTAGCGGGGGGCTACAATGAGCAGTTCTTC. This gives the protein CASSNSGLAGGYNEQFF.

The chain is built from TRBV7-9 and TRBJ1-1; 7 nucleotides align to TRBD1. CDR1 and CDR2 from the germline V gene are SEHNR and FQNEAQ (reference sequence). The V segment lost 5 bases and the J segment 5 bases; nucleotides outside the gene matches: 14. This CDR3 region has 16 residues. The CDR3 reads CASSQERPRGSTEAFF. The DNA of the CDR3 is TGTGCCAGCAGCCAAGAAAGGCCCAGGGGGAGTACTGAAGCTTTCTTT.

The V and J genes are TRBV9 and TRBJ1-2; 9 bases map to TRBD1. The germline CDR1 and CDR2 sequences are SGDLS and YYNGEE. V was clipped by 1 base and J by 3 bases; unmatched bases: 4. The CDR3 is 15 residues long. The CDR3: CASSVLGQGDYGYTF. The CDR3 bases are TGTGCCAGCAGCGTATTGGGACAGGGAGACTATGGCTACACCTTC.

This chain uses TRBV6-6 with TRBJ1-3; TRBD1 is a possible D gene (6 bases). Trimming removed 5 bases at V and 0 bases at J, with 23 bases between. The CDR3 is 19 residues long. Per germline, CDR1 MNHNY and CDR2 SVGAGI (reference sequence). CDR3 in amino acids: CASSRPTGERGNSGNTIYF. CDR3 DNA sequence: TGTGCCAGCAGTCGCCCGACCGGGGAGAGGGGGAACTCTGGAAACACCATATATTTT.

V gene TRBV4-3 combines with J gene TRBJ2-3, with D possibly matching TRBD1 (5 bases). CDR3 length: 15 amino acids. Deletions cut 0 bases from V and 0 bases from J, with 7 bases between. From germline, CDR1 is LGHNA and CDR2 YSLEER. The DNA for the CDR3 is TGCGCCAGCAGCCAAGATAGGGGCAGCACAGATACGCAGTATTTT. Its protein product is CASSQDRGSTDTQYF.

This clone was seen only once. The V and J genes are TRBV6-5 and TRBJ1-5; TRBD1 is a possible D gene (5 bases). The CDR3 consists of 14 residues. Germline V lookup: CDR1 MNHEY, CDR2 SVGAGI. V was cut by 4 bases and J by 10 bases, with 17 bases left in between. CDR3 in amino acids: CASSFRVGRDPQHF. CDR3 coding DNA: TGTGCCAGCAGTTTCAGGGTCGGGCGGGATCCCCAGCATTTT.

The rearrangement uses TRBV27 and TRBJ2-1; 8 nucleotides align to TRBD1. From germline, CDR1 is MNHEY and CDR2 SMNVEV (reference sequence). The CDR3 spans 16 residues. Trimming at V came to 4 bases and at J to 6 bases, leaving 11 bases not matched to a gene. The CDR3 loop is CASSSIPPGGVNEQFF. The CDR3 DNA follows: TGTGCCAGCAGTTCTATACCCCCAGGGGGCGTCAATGAGCAGTTCTTC.

V and J are TRBV18 and TRBJ1-2, with a possible D match to TRBD1 (6 bases). The V and J ends lost 0 bases and 8 bases respectively, with 13 bases between them. Germline V gene lookup returns CDR1 KGHSH and CDR2 LQKENI. The CDR3 is made up of 14 amino acids. The CDR3 is CASSPPSGATGYTF. CDR3 DNA sequence: TGTGCCAGCTCACCACCATCAGGGGCTACGGGCTACACCTTC. The whole variable domain, remainder taken from reference TRBV18 and TRBJ1-2, is NAGVMQNPRHLVRRRGQEARLRCSPMKGHSHVYWYRQLPEEGLKFMVYLQKENIIDESGMPKERFSAEFPKEGPSILRIQQVVRGDSAAYFCASSPPSGATGYTFGSGTRLTVV.

This chain links TRBV11-2 with TRBJ2-1, with D hard to call. Germline V gives CDR1 SGHAT, CDR2 FQNNGV. The CDR3 runs 17 residues. Trimming took off 10 bases at V and 4 bases at J, with 26 bases between the two ends. The chain's CDR3 is CATVRGLDHYNYNEQFF. CDR3 nucleotide sequence: TGTGCCACCGTCCGTGGGCTCGACCATTACAATTACAATGAGCAGTTCTTC.

V is TRBV9 and J is TRBJ1-2; TRBD1 agrees at 9 bases. This CDR3 region has 14 residues. Germline V lookup: CDR1 SGDLS, CDR2 YYNGEE. V lost 4 bases to trimming and J lost 6 bases; unmatched junction nucleotides: 7. The CDR3 nucleotides read TGTGCCAGCAGCTCACGGGACAGGGTGAATGGCTACACCTTC. Translating it yields CASSSRDRVNGYTF.

This chain connects TRBV5-1 to TRBJ1-1; D gene ambiguous. The germline CDR1 and CDR2 sequences are SGHRS and YFSETQ. The germline V and J ends were trimmed by 2 bases and 4 bases, with 15 bases remaining between them. The CDR3 has 15 amino acids. The CDR3 region is CASSLIGGGSTEAFF. CDR3 DNA sequence: TGCGCCAGCAGCTTAATAGGAGGTGGGAGCACTGAAGCTTTCTTT.

In its sample, this clone was seen a few times. The V call is TRBV7-2, the J call TRBJ2-3; TRBD2 aligns across 10 bases. Germline loops: CDR1 SGHTA, CDR2 FQGNSA. With V trimmed by 4 bases and J by 4 bases, 5 bases remained unmatched. This CDR3 contains 15 residues. This CDR3 reads CASSSGLANADTQYF. DNA of the CDR3: TGTGCCAGCAGCTCGGGACTAGCGAACGCAGATACGCAGTATTTT.

The J gene is TRBJ2-7, the V gene TRBV2, with D perhaps matching TRBD2 (5 bases). Per the germline V gene, CDR1 is SNHLY and CDR2 is FYNNEI. CDR3 length: 15 amino acids. V shed 4 bases and J shed 3 bases, with 16 bases lying between them. The CDR3 spells CASSVRSLAYYEQYF. The CDR3 DNA reads as TGTGCCAGCAGTGTAAGATCGCTAGCCTACTACGAGCAGTACTTC.

This clone was detected only a few times. The chain links TRBV5-5 to TRBJ1-1; D gene uncertain. This CDR3 has 15 residues. Germline values: CDR1 SGHKS, CDR2 YYEKEE (reference sequence). V lost 4 bases, J lost 4 bases, and 17 bases lay in between. The CDR3 sequence is CASSPTLGGSTEAFF. DNA for the CDR3: TGTGCCAGCAGCCCGACTCTGGGCGGGAGCACTGAAGCTTTCTTT.

The chain is built from TRBV5-6 and TRBJ1-1; TRBD1 agrees at 10 bases. Germline-derived CDR1 and CDR2 are SGHDT and YYEEEE. The V segment lost 0 bases and the J segment 10 bases; nucleotides outside the gene matches: 0. CDR3 length: 12 amino acids. DNA for the CDR3: TGTGCCAGCAGCTTGGGGACAGGGGGAGCTTTCTTT. This codes for CASSLGTGGAFF.

This chain's CDR3 is CASSPGTGGGVYGYTF. CDR3 nucleotide sequence: TGTGCCAGCAGCCCCGGGACAGGGGGCGGTGTCTATGGCTACACCTTC. The V and J genes are TRBV5-4 and TRBJ1-2; 12 positions agree with TRBD1. The ends lost 4 bases at V and 4 bases at J; junction bases unmatched: 8. The germline gives CDR1 SGHNT, CDR2 YYREEE (reference sequence). This CDR3 is 16 amino acids long. The whole variable domain, remainder taken from reference TRBV5-4 and TRBJ1-2, is ETGVTQSPTHLIKTRGQQVTLRCSSQSGHNTVSWYQQALGQGPQFIFQYYREEENGRGNFPPRFSGLQFPNYSSELNVNALELDDSALYLCASSPGTGGGVYGYTFGSGTRLTVV.

The gene calls are TRBV11-2 and TRBJ1-2; D ambiguous. Germline V gene lookup returns CDR1 SGHAT and CDR2 FQNNGV. The CDR3 extends over 14 amino acids. V was cut by 6 bases and J by 0 bases, with 11 bases left in between. The CDR3 region is CASRSTDTNYGYTF. For the CDR3, the DNA is TGTGCCAGCAGATCGACCGACACTAACTATGGCTACACCTTC.

The rearrangement uses TRBV9 and TRBJ2-3; TRBD2 aligns across 14 bases. There are 18 residues in the CDR3. Looked up from germline, CDR1 is SGDLS and CDR2 is YYNGEE. The V gene end was trimmed by 4 bases and the J gene end by 0 bases; junction bases not matched to a gene: 7. This CDR3 reads CASSHGLAGGLSTDTQYF. In DNA form, the CDR3 reads TGTGCCAGCAGCCATGGACTAGCGGGGGGCCTTAGCACAGATACGCAGTATTTT.

The gene calls are TRBV30 and TRBJ2-1, with 11 bases lining up with TRBD2. V shed 2 bases and J 6 bases; nucleotides not matched to a gene: 9. The germline V gene encodes CDR1 GTSNPN and CDR2 SVGIG (reference sequence). CDR3 length: 16 residues. The CDR3 region is CAWSTTSGSMRNEQFF. The CDR3 DNA is TGTGCCTGGAGTACTACTAGCGGGAGTATGCGCAATGAGCAGTTCTTC.

Only one count was recorded for this clone. V usage is TRBV6-2 or TRBV6-3 and J usage is TRBJ1-1; D ambiguous. This CDR3 region has 14 residues. CDR1 and CDR2 from the germline V gene are MNHEY and SVGEGT. The ends were cut back, 0 bases at V and 3 bases at J, with 8 bases in the middle. This CDR3 is CASSYSPTYTEAFF. CDR3 nucleotide sequence: TGTGCCAGCAGTTACTCACCTACTTACACTGAAGCTTTCTTT.

V and J are TRBV6-5 and TRBJ1-1; a weak D match, TRBD1 (6 bases). Trimming left V 6 bases short and J 1 base short, with 12 bases between. The CDR3 consists of 14 residues. The germline V gene has CDR1 MNHEY and CDR2 SVGAGI. CDR3 bases: TGTGCCAGCAGCTCCGGACAGTCGAACACTGAAGCTTTCTTT. Translated, it gives CASSSGQSNTEAFF.

V and J are TRBV19 and TRBJ1-5, with D possibly being TRBD1 (6 bases). Trimming pared 3 bases from V and 5 bases from J, leaving 11 bases between. Germline V lookup: CDR1 LNHDA, CDR2 SQIVND (reference sequence). The CDR3 covers 14 residues. This CDR3 reads CASSMGDTDQPQHF. CDR3 nucleotides: TGTGCCAGTAGTATGGGGGACACAGATCAGCCCCAGCATTTT.

This clone was recorded many times. Other nucleotide sequences from this sample produce the same CDR3. V usage is TRBV11-3 and J usage is TRBJ2-2; D is ambiguous. This CDR3 is built from 13 residues. Trimming shortened V by 1 base and J by 4 bases, and 4 bases separated the two germline ends. CDR1 and CDR2 from the germline V gene are SGHNT and YENEEA. The CDR3 region is CASSLASTGELFF. The CDR3 DNA sequence: TGTGCCAGCAGCTTAGCGAGCACCGGGGAGCTGTTTTTT.

Remarks on this clone: Other DNA sequences in the same sample also yield this CDR3. The chain uses TRBV9 and TRBJ1-2, with 7 bases lining up with TRBD1. Germline V CDR1 and CDR2: SGDLS, YYNGEE. V was pared by 4 bases and J by 2 bases, with 5 bases of the junction left unmatched. The CDR3 has 14 residues. The CDR3 is CASSPRTGNYGYTF. In DNA, the CDR3 is TGTGCCAGCAGCCCAAGGACAGGCAACTATGGCTACACCTTC.

This chain connects TRBV4-2 to TRBJ1-5, with D tentatively TRBD1 (6 bases). The CDR3 has 17 amino acids. Germline V gene sequence: CDR1 LGHNA, CDR2 YNFKEQ. V lost 3 bases and J lost 4, with 19 bases in between. CDR3 sequence (DNA): TGTGCCAGCAGCCAGTCAATCAGACAGGTTGGAAATCAGCCCCAGCATTTT. Residues: CASSQSIRQVGNQPQHF.

This sequence joins TRBV19 and TRBJ1-5, with D tentatively TRBD1 (5 bases). Germline V lookup: CDR1 LNHDA, CDR2 SQIVND (reference sequence). The CDR3 is 14 amino acids. Trimming removed 3 bases from V and 3 bases from J, with 9 bases in between. CDR3: CASSIGTVNQPQHF. The CDR3 DNA reads as TGTGCCAGTAGTATTGGGACTGTCAATCAGCCCCAGCATTTT.

The CDR3 is CASSLVALRAGASEQYF. CDR3 DNA sequence: TGTGCCAGCAGCTTAGTGGCGTTACGGGCGGGGGCGTCCGAGCAGTACTTC. V usage is TRBV7-2 and J usage is TRBJ2-7, with D possibly TRBD2 on 7 matching bases. The germline V gene encodes CDR1 SGHTA and CDR2 FQGNSA. The V and J ends lost 1 base and 6 bases respectively, with 22 bases between them. The CDR3 has 17 amino acids.

V gene TRBV11-3 combines with J gene TRBJ2-1; TRBD2 aligns across 15 bases. Unmatched junction bases numbered 2, after V lost 4 bases and J lost 1 base. Germline CDR1 reads SGHNT; CDR2 reads YENEEA. This CDR3 is built from 17 residues. The CDR3 DNA follows: TGTGCCAGCAGCTCGGGACTAGCGGGAGGTTCCTACAATGAGCAGTTCTTC. As protein: CASSSGLAGGSYNEQFF.

The V gene is TRBV27, the J gene TRBJ2-1, with 13 bases identical to TRBD2. J was trimmed by 4 bases and V by 11 bases; bases with no gene match: 20. Germline lookup yields CDR1 MNHEY and CDR2 SMNVEV (reference sequence). This CDR3 contains 19 residues. CDR3 nucleotide sequence: TGTGCCTCAATACCCCCTACTAGCGGGAGGGCCGGGGGATACAATGAGCAGTTCTTC. It translates to CASIPPTSGRAGGYNEQFF.

J is TRBJ2-3 and V is TRBV11-3, with D maybe TRBD2 (6 bases). Germline V lookup: CDR1 SGHNT, CDR2 YENEEA. Trimming stripped 4 bases from V and 2 bases from J, with 7 bases between. This CDR3 comprises 13 residues. The CDR3 DNA reads TGTGCCAGCAGCTGGACTACCACAGATACGCAGTATTTT. Encoded protein: CASSWTTTDTQYF.